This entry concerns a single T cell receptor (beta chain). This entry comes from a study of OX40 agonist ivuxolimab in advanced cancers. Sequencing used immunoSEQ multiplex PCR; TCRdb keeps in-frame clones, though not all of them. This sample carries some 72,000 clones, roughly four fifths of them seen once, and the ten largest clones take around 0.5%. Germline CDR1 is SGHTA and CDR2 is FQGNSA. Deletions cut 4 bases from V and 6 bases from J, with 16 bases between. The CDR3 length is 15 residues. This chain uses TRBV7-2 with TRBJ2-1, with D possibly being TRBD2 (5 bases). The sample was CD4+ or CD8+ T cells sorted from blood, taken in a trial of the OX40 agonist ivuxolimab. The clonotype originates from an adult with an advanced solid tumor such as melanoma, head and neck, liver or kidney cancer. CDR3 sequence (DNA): TGTGCCAGCAGCTCCCCTGGCGGGTCCAGCAATGAGCAGTTCTTC. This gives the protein CASSSPGGSSNEQFF.